A selection of T cell receptor beta chains follows, all from one sample in a study of blood T cell repertoires in COVID-19. Clones were sequenced by immunoSEQ multiplex PCR, and TCRdb holds only the in-frame ones, with some missing. The data contain 70,000 to 85,000 clones, almost 85% of them singletons. Material for sequencing was peripheral blood. All receptors come from a man aged 60 to 69 with acute or convalescent COVID-19. CDR3s include the opening cysteine and the closing phenylalanine or tryptophan. The D gene is left open where the match is weak. Clone size is stated in some rows and not others, as once, few, many or a class when expanded.

clone_size	d_call	v_call	j_call	cdr3_aa
few	TRBD2	TRBV13	TRBJ2-7	CASSLPGGYEQYF
NA	TRBD1	TRBV14	TRBJ1-1	CASSLRGTGAFF
NA	NA	TRBV15	TRBJ2-1	CATSVSTGSYNEQFF
NA	NA	TRBV4-1	TRBJ2-5	CASSTETRDFQETQYF
NA	NA	TRBV6-5	TRBJ2-5	CASSYAGEGTQYF
NA	TRBD2	TRBV7-3	TRBJ2-7	CASSLERGVSYEQYF
NA	NA	TRBV5-4	TRBJ2-3	CASSSRTATDTQYF
NA	NA	TRBV4-1	TRBJ1-3	CASSPWGASVGNTIYF
NA	NA	TRBV6-5	TRBJ1-5	CASSRRGEGQPQHF
NA	NA	TRBV5-3	TRBJ1-1	CARSPQGGTEAFF
medium-sized	TRBD1	TRBV29-1	TRBJ1-2	CSVGAIQGTVNYGYTF
NA	TRBD2	TRBV5-6	TRBJ2-2	CASSPQVGGYTGELFF
NA	NA	TRBV19	TRBJ2-5	CASSRTVRETQYF
once	NA	TRBV23-1	TRBJ2-2	CARNTNTGELFF
NA	TRBD2	TRBV7-9	TRBJ2-2	CASSLGAGTSGTGELFF
NA	TRBD2	TRBV4-3	TRBJ2-2	CASSQDVVTSGRAEAGELFF
NA	NA	TRBV5-1	TRBJ2-5	CASGGSPQETQYF
NA	TRBD2	TRBV28	TRBJ2-1	CASSSTSGRAREQFF
NA	NA	TRBV5-6	TRBJ1-2	CASSPALGGYTF
NA	NA	TRBV11-2	TRBJ1-6	CASSLGQDNSPLHF
NA	NA	TRBV7-2	TRBJ2-5	CASSFTRETQYF
NA	NA	TRBV19	TRBJ1-6	CASSIDSSSHSPLHF
NA	TRBD1	TRBV5-1	TRBJ1-1	CASSPTGGEDTEAFF
NA	TRBD1	TRBV27	TRBJ2-5	CASSDRDRAVETQYF
once	TRBD1	TRBV4-2	TRBJ1-5	CASSQEVSDRDQPQHF
few	TRBD2	TRBV2	TRBJ2-4	CASNGGTGGPAKNIQYF
NA	TRBD1	TRBV28	TRBJ2-2	CATTTRTGGNTGELFF
NA	TRBD2	TRBV19	TRBJ2-7	CASSMTGTSGSYEQYF
NA	TRBD1	TRBV30	TRBJ2-2	CAWGTGSTGELFF
NA	TRBD2	TRBV27	TRBJ2-5	CASRTFARGDRAPQYF
NA	TRBD1	TRBV5-1	TRBJ1-1	CASSLEGAVRTEAFF
NA	NA	TRBV7-9	TRBJ1-4	CASSSSNVKSDNEKLFF
NA	NA	TRBV25-1	TRBJ1-6	CASSGGLSYNSPLHF
few	TRBD1	TRBV7-9	TRBJ2-7	CASSRGQGWGEQYF
NA	NA	TRBV7-2	TRBJ1-4	CASSLSVREEKLFF
once	TRBD2	TRBV6-2/TRBV6-3	TRBJ2-1	CASSYSNSGSGYNEQFF
NA	NA	TRBV21-1	TRBJ1-1	CDGRGPNTEAFF
few	TRBD1	TRBV10-3	TRBJ1-1	CAIKTGQPNTEAFF